The T cell receptor (beta chain) described here comes from a study of Graves' ophthalmopathy and Graves' hyperthyroidism. Amplification targeted the TCR beta CDR3 regions, with RNA transcripts as the source material. HTBI-primed RT-PCR formed the first round, and a multiplex PCR formed the second. TCRdb itself ran the multiplex PCR reads through MiXCR, one entry per CDR3 protein. This table holds 740,000 or so distinct CDR3 sequences, approximately 40% found once. From germline, CDR1 is SGDLS and CDR2 YYNGEE. The CDR3 length is 16 residues. On this clonotype itself: Sequence at one end of the junction differs from germline and may be a read error.

The sample consisted of peripheral blood. The sequence came from an adult man with Graves' ophthalmopathy. The gene calls are TRBV9 and TRBJ2-6; possibly TRBD1 or TRBD2 for D (5 bases each). Here the CDR3 reads CASSQTWGRGANVLTF. The CDR3 nucleotides are TGTGCCAGCAGCCAAACGTGGGGGAGAGGGGCTAACGTCCTGACTTTC.